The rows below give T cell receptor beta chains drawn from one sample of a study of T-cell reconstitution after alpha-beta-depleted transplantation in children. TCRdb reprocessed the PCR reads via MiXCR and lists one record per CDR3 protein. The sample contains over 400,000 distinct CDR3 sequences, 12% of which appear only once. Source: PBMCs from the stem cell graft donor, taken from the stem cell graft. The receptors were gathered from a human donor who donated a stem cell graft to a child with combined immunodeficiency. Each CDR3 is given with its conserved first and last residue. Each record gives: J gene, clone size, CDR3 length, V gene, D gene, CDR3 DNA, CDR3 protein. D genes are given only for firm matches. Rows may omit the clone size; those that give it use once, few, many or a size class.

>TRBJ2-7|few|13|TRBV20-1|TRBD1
TGCAGTGCTATTGGGGACAGGGCCTACGAGCAGTACTTC
CSAIGDRAYEQYF
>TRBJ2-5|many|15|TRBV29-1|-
TGCAGCGTTGTACGGGGGAGGACGTACCAAGAGACCCAGTACTTC
CSVVRGRTYQETQYF
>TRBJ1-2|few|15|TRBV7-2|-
TGTGCCAGCAGCCCTGGACGTACGACCAACTATGGCTACACCTTC
CASSPGRTTNYGYTF
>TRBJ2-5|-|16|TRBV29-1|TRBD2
TGCAGCGTTGAGTTAGCGGGAGGGCCCCGTCTTGAGACCCAGTACTTC
CSVELAGGPRLETQYF
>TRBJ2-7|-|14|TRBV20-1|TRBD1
TGCAGTGCTAGTTCCGGGACAGGCCTCTACGAGCAGTACTTC
CSASSGTGLYEQYF
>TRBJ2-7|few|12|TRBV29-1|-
TGCAGCGGGTGGGACGAGAGCTACGAGCAGTACTTC
CSGWDESYEQYF
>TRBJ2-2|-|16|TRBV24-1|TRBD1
TGTGCCACCAGTGATTTGCGACAGGGAAACACCGGGGAGCTGTTTTTT
CATSDLRQGNTGELFF
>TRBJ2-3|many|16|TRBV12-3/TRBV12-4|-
TGTGCCAGCAGACCCCGGGGCCGCGGTAGCACAGATACGCAGTATTTT
CASRPRGRGSTDTQYF
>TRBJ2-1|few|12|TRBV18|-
TGTGCCAGCTCACCAGCGGGTTCTGCGCAGTTCTTC
CASSPAGSAQFF
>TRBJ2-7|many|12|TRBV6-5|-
TGTGCCAGCAGTTACAAAGGGGGCGAGCAGTACTTC
CASSYKGGEQYF
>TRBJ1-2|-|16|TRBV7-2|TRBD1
TGTGCCAGCAGCTCCCCCGGGACAGCTTATAACTATGGCTACACCTTC
CASSSPGTAYNYGYTF
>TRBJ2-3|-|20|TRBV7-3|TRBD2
TGTGCCAGCAGCCCCAAGCCACCGGGACTAGCGGGAGGGATCACAGATACGCAGTATTTT
CASSPKPPGLAGGITDTQYF
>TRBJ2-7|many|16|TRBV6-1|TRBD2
TGTGCCAGCAGAACCGGACTAGCGGGGGGTTGGTACGAGCAGTACTTC
CASRTGLAGGWYEQYF
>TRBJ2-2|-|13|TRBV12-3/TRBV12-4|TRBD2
TGTGCCAGCAGACCCGGGACTAGCCGAGAGCTGTTTTTT
CASRPGTSRELFF
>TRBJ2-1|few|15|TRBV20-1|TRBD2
TGCAGTGCTAGAGCCGGGACTAGCGGGGGAATAGAGCAGTTCTTC
CSARAGTSGGIEQFF
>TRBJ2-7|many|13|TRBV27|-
TGTGCCAGCAGGCGGTACCAGGGCTACGAGCAGTACTTC
CASRRYQGYEQYF
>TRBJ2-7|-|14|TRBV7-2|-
TGTGCCAGCAGCTTATCCCTTTTTGGTTACGAGCAGTACTTC
CASSLSLFGYEQYF
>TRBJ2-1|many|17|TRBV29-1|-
TGCAGCGTTGAAGAGATTGTGTGGGGGGGGCCGAACAATGAGCAGTTCTTC
CSVEEIVWGGPNNEQFF
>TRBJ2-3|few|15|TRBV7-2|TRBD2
TGTGCCAGCAGCTTGGCTAGCGGGACCACAGATACGCAGTATTTT
CASSLASGTTDTQYF
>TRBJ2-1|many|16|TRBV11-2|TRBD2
TGTGCCAGCAGCCCGACGACTAGCGGGGCTAACAATGAGCAGTTCTTC
CASSPTTSGANNEQFF
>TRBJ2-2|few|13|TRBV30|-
TGTGCCTGGTCAGTAACGGCGGGTTTGGAGCTGTTTTTT
CAWSVTAGLELFF
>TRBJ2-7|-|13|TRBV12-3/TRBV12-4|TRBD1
TGTGCCAGCAGTCCACAGGGGTGGGACGAGCAGTACTTC
CASSPQGWDEQYF
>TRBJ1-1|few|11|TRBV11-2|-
TGTGCCAGCAGCACGGCCACTGAAGCTTTCTTT
CASSTATEAFF
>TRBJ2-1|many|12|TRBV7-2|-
TGTGCCAGCAGGGGTACCCTCGATGAGCAGTTCTTC
CASRGTLDEQFF
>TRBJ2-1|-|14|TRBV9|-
TGTGCCAGCAGCGTAGTGACCTCCTACAATGAGCAGTTCTTC
CASSVVTSYNEQFF
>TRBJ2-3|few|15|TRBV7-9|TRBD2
TGTGCCAGCAGCCCGCGGACTAGCGGGGTAAATACGCAGTATTTT
CASSPRTSGVNTQYF
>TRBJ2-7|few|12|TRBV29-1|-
TGCAGCGTTGTCGCAGGGAGCGACGAGCAGTACTTC
CSVVAGSDEQYF
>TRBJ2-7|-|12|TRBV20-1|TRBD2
TGCAGTGCTACAAGCGGGGGGGGTGAGCAGTACTTC
CSATSGGGEQYF
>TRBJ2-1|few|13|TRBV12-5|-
TGTGCTAGTGGTTTGTTGGCCCCCAATGAGCAGTTCTTC
CASGLLAPNEQFF
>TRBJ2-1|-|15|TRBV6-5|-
TGTGCCAGCAGTTACGTACAGGGTATGAGCAATGAGCAGTTCTTC
CASSYVQGMSNEQFF
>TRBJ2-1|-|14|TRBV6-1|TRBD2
TGTGCCAGCACCAAAGCGGGAGTCTACAATGAGCAGTTCTTC
CASTKAGVYNEQFF
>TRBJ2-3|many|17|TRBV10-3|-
TGTGCCATCAGTGCTCGGGGAGTGGGGACTAGCACAGATACGCAGTATTTT
CAISARGVGTSTDTQYF
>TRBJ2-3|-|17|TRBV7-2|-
TGTGCCAGCAGCTTAGCGCATTTCGGGGGTCCCACAGATACGCAGTATTTT
CASSLAHFGGPTDTQYF
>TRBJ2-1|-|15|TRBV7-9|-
TGTGCCAGCAGCTTATCTATGGGCACCTCTCTAGGGCAGTTCTTC
CASSLSMGTSLGQFF
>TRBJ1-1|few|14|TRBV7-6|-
TGTGCCAGCAGCTTAGCCTCGGCTGACACTGAAGCTTTCTTT
CASSLASADTEAFF
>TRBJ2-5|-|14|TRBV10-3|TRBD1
TGTGCCATCAGCCTGACAGGGAACGAAGAGACCCAGTACTTC
CAISLTGNEETQYF
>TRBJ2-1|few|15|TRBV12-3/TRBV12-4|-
TGTGCCAGCACCGGCCGCTTGGACAGTCCCAAGGAGCAGTTCTTC
CASTGRLDSPKEQFF
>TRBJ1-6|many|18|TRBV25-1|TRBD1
TGTGCCAGCAGTGAATTGGCACCGGGGACAGGGAATAATTCACCCCTCCACTTT
CASSELAPGTGNNSPLHF
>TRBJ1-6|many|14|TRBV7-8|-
TGTGCCAGCAGCTTCAGCTCCTATAATTCACCCCTCCACTTT
CASSFSSYNSPLHF
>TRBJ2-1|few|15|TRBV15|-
TGTGCCACCAGCCGGGACACGAGCTCCTACAATGAGCAGTTCTTC
CATSRDTSSYNEQFF
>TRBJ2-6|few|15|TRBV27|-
TGTGCCAGCAGTTTAGGCCTCTCTGGGGCCAACGTCCTGACTTTC
CASSLGLSGANVLTF
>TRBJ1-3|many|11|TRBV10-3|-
TGTGCCATCAGTGATGGAAACACCATATATTTT
CAISDGNTIYF
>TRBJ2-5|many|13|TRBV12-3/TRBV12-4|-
TGTGCCAGCAGTCCCCTCGAGAGAGAGACCCAGTACTTC
CASSPLERETQYF
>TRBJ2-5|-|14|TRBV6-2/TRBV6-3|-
TGTGCCAGCAGTTACTCGACAGAACGAGAGACCCAGTACTTC
CASSYSTERETQYF
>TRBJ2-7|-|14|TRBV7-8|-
TGTGCCAGCAGCCTCGGGACGGACCCCTACGAGCAGTACTTC
CASSLGTDPYEQYF
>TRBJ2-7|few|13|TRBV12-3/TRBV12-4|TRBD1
TGTGCCAGCACCTGGGACAGGGTGTACGAGCAGTACTTC
CASTWDRVYEQYF
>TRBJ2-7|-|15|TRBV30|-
TGTGCCTGGAGTTCGGGGAGACAGGTCAGCTACGAGCAGTACTTC
CAWSSGRQVSYEQYF
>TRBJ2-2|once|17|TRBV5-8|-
TGTCCCAGCTGCTTGGCGCGCGGGGCGGCGGGCACCGGGGAGCTGTTTTTT
CPSCLARGAAGTGELFF
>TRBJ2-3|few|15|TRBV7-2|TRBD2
TGTGCCAGCAGTTCTGTAGCGGGGGGCACAGATACGCAGTATTTT
CASSSVAGGTDTQYF
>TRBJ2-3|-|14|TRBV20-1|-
TGCAGTGCTAGTCCAGGAGATGGTAAAGATACGCAGTATTTT
CSASPGDGKDTQYF
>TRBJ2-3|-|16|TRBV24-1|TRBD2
TGTGCCACCAGTGATCCGGGACTAGCGGGACCAGATACGCAGTATTTT
CATSDPGLAGPDTQYF
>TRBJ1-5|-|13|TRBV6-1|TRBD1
TGTGCCATCTCGGGGACAGTAAATCAGCCCCAGCATTTT
CAISGTVNQPQHF
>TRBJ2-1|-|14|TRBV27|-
TGTGCCAGCAGTTTTACGGACAACTACAATGAGCAGTTCTTC
CASSFTDNYNEQFF
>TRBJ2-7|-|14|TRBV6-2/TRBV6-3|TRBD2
TGTGCCAGACCTCCGGGACTACTGGCCTACGAGCAGTACTTC
CARPPGLLAYEQYF
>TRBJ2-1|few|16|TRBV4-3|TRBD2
TGCGCCAGCAGCCAAGATTACCTAGCGGATTACAATGAGCAGTTCTTC
CASSQDYLADYNEQFF
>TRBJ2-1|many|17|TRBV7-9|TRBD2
TGTGCCAGCAGCTCCCTAGCGGGAGTGCATCACTACAATGAGCAGTTCTTC
CASSSLAGVHHYNEQFF
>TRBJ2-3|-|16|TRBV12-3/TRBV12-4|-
TGTGCCAGCAGTTTCCGGGGGCCATGGTCCACAGATACGCAGTATTTT
CASSFRGPWSTDTQYF
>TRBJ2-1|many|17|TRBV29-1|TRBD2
TGCAGCGTTGAAGATCTTTTAGAGACTAGCGTGGGCAATGAGCAGTTCTTC
CSVEDLLETSVGNEQFF
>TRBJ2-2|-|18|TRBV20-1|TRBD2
TGCAGTGCAAGCGGGACTAGCGGGGCGCCCCAGCATACCGGGGAGCTGTTTTTT
CSASGTSGAPQHTGELFF